The next 30 T cell receptor beta chains were all read from a single sample in a study of T cell responses to AZD1222 COVID-19 vaccine. TCRdb's copy holds only in-frame clones and misses some; the assay was immunoSEQ multiplex PCR. The sample gives under 200,000 clones, roughly 92% of which show up once; about 0.6% is in the top ten. The sequenced sample was peripheral blood, obtained on day 0 of AZD1222 vaccination. The receptors were sampled from an adult in good health.

The J gene is TRBJ2-7, the V gene TRBV29-1; no definite D call. This CDR3 contains 11 residues. Germline lookup yields CDR1 SQVTM and CDR2 ANQGSEA. With 3 bases removed from V and 4 bases from J, the gap between germline ends came to 7 bases. DNA of the CDR3: TGCAGCGTTGACTTCGGGTACGAGCAGTACTTC. Amino acids: CSVDFGYEQYF.

The gene calls are TRBV11-2 and TRBJ2-7, with TRBD2 matching 8 bases. Germline CDR1 reads SGHAT; CDR2 reads FQNNGV. The CDR3 covers 16 residues. Trimming removed 5 bases from V and 0 bases from J; junction bases left unmatched: 9. The CDR3 DNA reads TGTGCCAGCAGCCCTAGCGGGCGGGGGTACTCCTACGAGCAGTACTTC. This codes for CASSPSGRGYSYEQYF.

The chain carries TRBV5-1 and TRBJ1-5; D unresolved. The CDR3 loop spans 14 amino acids. Trimming shortened V by 0 bases and J by 3 bases, and 7 bases separated the two germline ends. Germline CDR1 and CDR2: SGHRS and YFSETQ. In DNA, the CDR3 is TGCGCCAGCAGCTTGGAAGGCGACAATCAGCCCCAGCATTTT. Translating gives CASSLEGDNQPQHF.

The genes are TRBV7-2 and TRBJ1-1; D call uncertain. V lost 3 bases to trimming and J lost 2 bases, with 7 bases between them. This CDR3 region has 13 residues. Germline CDR1 SGHTA, CDR2 FQGNSA. The CDR3 region has the DNA TGTGCCAGCAGCTTCCGACCCAACACTGAAGCTTTCTTT. Its translation: CASSFRPNTEAFF.

The CDR3 region has the DNA TGTGCCAGTAGTGGGCGCCACTCCTACGAGCAGTACTTC. It is translated as CASSGRHSYEQYF. This chain connects TRBV19 to TRBJ2-7; no clear D. Germline CDR1 LNHDA, CDR2 SQIVND (reference sequence). The CDR3 totals 13 residues. Deletions cut 5 bases from V and 0 bases from J, with 8 bases between.

The chain uses TRBV14 and TRBJ1-2; D not resolved. This CDR3 is 13 amino acids long. The V and J ends lost 4 bases and 7 bases respectively, with 13 bases between them. The germline CDR1 and CDR2 sequences are SGHDN and FVKESK. The chain's CDR3 is CASSLGLSGGYTF. DNA for the CDR3: TGTGCCAGCAGCCTCGGACTCTCGGGTGGCTACACCTTC.

V and J are TRBV7-2 and TRBJ1-2; no clear D. V lost 2 bases to trimming and J lost 5 bases, with 12 bases between them. The CDR3 contains 14 residues. Germline values: CDR1 SGHTA, CDR2 FQGNSA. The CDR3 DNA reads TGTGCCAGCAGCTTAACCCCCCTTATGTATGGCTACACCTTC. Amino acid sequence: CASSLTPLMYGYTF.

This chain connects TRBV29-1 to TRBJ1-5; D possibly corresponds to TRBD1 (6 bases). The CDR3 has 13 residues. CDR1 is SQVTM and CDR2 is ANQGSEA in the germline V gene. Deletions cut 3 bases from V and 3 bases from J, with 9 bases between. The CDR3 loop reads CSVEAGVNQPQHF. For the CDR3, the DNA is TGCAGCGTTGAGGCAGGGGTCAATCAGCCCCAGCATTTT.

The J gene is TRBJ2-3, the V gene TRBV5-1, with 9 bases matching TRBD1. This CDR3 region has 17 residues. In germline, CDR1 is SGHRS, CDR2 YFSETQ. The V gene end was trimmed by 6 bases and the J gene end by 6 bases; junction bases not matched to a gene: 17. The CDR3, as DNA: TGCGCCAGCATCTTTGATAACAGGGGGCGTCAAGGGGATACGCAGTATTTT. This sequence encodes CASIFDNRGRQGDTQYF.

The rearrangement links TRBV19 to TRBJ1-6; D is possibly TRBD1 (6 bases). The CDR3 runs to 14 residues. CDR1 is LNHDA, CDR2 SQIVND, per germline (reference sequence). V was trimmed by 5 bases and J by 6 bases, leaving 11 bases between them. CDR3 DNA: TGTGCCAGTAGTTGGACAGAATCTAATTCACCCCTCCACTTT. This gives the protein CASSWTESNSPLHF. Combining the CDR3 with reference TRBV19 and TRBJ1-6 gives the whole variable domain DGGITQSPKYLFRKEGQNVTLSCEQNLNHDAMYWYRQDPGQGLRLIYYSQIVNDFQKGDIAEGYSVSREKKESFPLTVTSAQKNPTAFYLCASSWTESNSPLHFGNGTRLTVT.

The chain combines TRBV30 with TRBJ2-1; maybe TRBD1 (6 bases). V lost 4 bases and J lost 0, with 16 bases in between. The CDR3 contains 16 residues. Germline assignment: CDR1 GTSNPN and CDR2 SVGIG (reference sequence). CDR3 nucleotides: TGTGCCTGGAACAGGGCCCTAATAAGCTCCTACAATGAGCAGTTCTTC. Its protein product is CAWNRALISSYNEQFF.

This clone was observed a few times. The chain couples TRBV14 to TRBJ1-2; possibly TRBD1 for D (5 bases). The CDR3 length is 12 residues. Between the trimmed V and J ends, which lost 4 bases and 8 bases, there was a span of 11 bases. Germline V gene data show CDR1 as SGHDN and CDR2 as FVKESK. The CDR3 sequence: CASSPGPVGYTF. The DNA for the CDR3 is TGTGCCAGCAGCCCGGGACCTGTGGGCTACACCTTC. Variable domain in full (rest from reference TRBV14 and TRBJ1-2): EAGVTQFPSHSVIEKGQTVTLRCDPISGHDNLYWYRRVMGKEIKFLLHFVKESKQDESGMPNNRFLAERTGGTYSTLKVQPAELEDSGVYFCASSPGPVGYTFGSGTRLTVV.

The chain recombines TRBV6-5 with TRBJ1-3; D gene ambiguous. The CDR3 sequence is 14 residues long. The germline V and J ends were trimmed by 6 bases and 0 bases, with 9 bases remaining between them. Germline V lookup: CDR1 MNHEY, CDR2 SVGAGI. The CDR3 DNA follows: TGTGCCAGCAGGCCAACGAGCTCTGGAAACACCATATATTTT. The encoded protein is CASRPTSSGNTIYF.

The sample holds one count of this clone. The gene calls are TRBV10-3 and TRBJ2-7, with 8 bases identical to TRBD1. This CDR3 contains 12 residues. The trim removed 8 bases at V and 4 bases at J, leaving 4 bases unmatched. Germline V lookup: CDR1 ENHRY, CDR2 SYGVKD. Written as DNA, the CDR3 is TGTGCCATCCAGGGGGCGGATTACGAGCAGTACTTC. Translated, it gives CAIQGADYEQYF.

V usage is TRBV29-1 and J usage is TRBJ1-1, with 10 bases identical to TRBD1. Looked up from germline, CDR1 is SQVTM and CDR2 is ANQGSEA. Trimming removed 6 bases from V and 5 bases from J; junction bases left unmatched: 9. The CDR3 loop spans 14 amino acids. The DNA for the CDR3 is TGCAGCGTGCCGGACAGGGGGAAGGAGACTGAAGCTTTCTTT. Protein: CSVPDRGKETEAFF.

The chain joins TRBV28 to TRBJ1-1; no definite D call. This CDR3 is built from 13 residues. Germline V lookup: CDR1 MDHEN, CDR2 SYDVKM. With 6 bases removed from V and 1 base from J, the gap between germline ends came to 9 bases. The CDR3 loop reads CASRGQANTEAFF. In nucleotides, the CDR3 is TGTGCCAGCAGAGGGCAGGCGAACACTGAAGCTTTCTTT.

The chain uses TRBV16 and TRBJ1-3, with D uncertain. In germline, CDR1 is KGHSY, CDR2 FQNENV. V was pared by 0 bases and J by 5 bases, with 14 bases between. CDR3 length: 16 residues. CDR3 protein: CASSQSGPARRNTIYF. CDR3 in DNA: TGTGCCAGCAGCCAATCTGGGCCCGCACGTAGAAACACCATATATTTT.

J is TRBJ2-7 and V is TRBV9, with D possibly TRBD1 on 7 matching bases. V lost 4 bases to trimming and J lost 8 bases, with 25 bases between them. CDR3 length equals 16 residues. In germline, CDR1 is SGDLS, CDR2 YYNGEE. The CDR3 DNA sequence: TGTGCCAGCAGCCCCCGTGAAGGGGCAGGGGGGAATAAGCAGTACTTC. Translation gives CASSPREGAGGNKQYF.

This rearrangement joins TRBV6-5 to TRBJ1-5; the D is unclear. V was shortened by 7 bases and J by 0 bases, with 13 bases between the two germline ends. The CDR3 is made up of 15 amino acids. CDR1 and CDR2 (germline): MNHEY, SVGAGI. In nucleotides, the CDR3 is TGTGCCAGCATCGAACACCGGTATAGCAATCAGCCCCAGCATTTT. This translates into CASIEHRYSNQPQHF.

The chain links TRBV19 to TRBJ1-6; 8 positions agree with TRBD1. The junction had 16 bases not matched to a gene; V was cut back by 5 bases and J by 10 bases. Germline CDR1 and CDR2: LNHDA and SQIVND (reference sequence). The length of the CDR3 is 17 residues. The CDR3 DNA reads as TGTGCCAGTAGTGCAAGGGCCCTGACAGGGGATCGATCACCCCTCCACTTT. Amino acid sequence: CASSARALTGDRSPLHF.

The V gene is TRBV27, the J gene TRBJ2-5; maybe TRBD2 (6 bases). CDR1 is MNHEY and CDR2 is SMNVEV in the germline V gene (reference sequence). V was trimmed by 4 bases and J by 5 bases, leaving 20 bases between them. This CDR3 contains 16 residues. This CDR3 reads CASSSLKGRISETQYF. In DNA form, the CDR3 reads TGTGCCAGCAGTTCTCTGAAGGGGAGGATTTCGGAGACCCAGTACTTC.

The V and J genes are TRBV12-5 and TRBJ1-2, with 8 bases aligning to TRBD1. There are 17 residues in the CDR3. CDR1 LGHNT and CDR2 FRNRAP come from the germline V gene. V lost 2 bases to trimming and J lost 5 bases; unmatched junction nucleotides: 13. The CDR3 protein is CASGLSTGAYPNYGYTF. The CDR3 region has the DNA TGTGCTAGTGGTTTGTCGACAGGGGCTTATCCGAATTATGGCTACACCTTC.

The chain couples TRBV25-1 to TRBJ2-1; the D is unclear. V was trimmed by 4 bases and J by 8 bases, leaving 15 bases between them. The CDR3 has 14 amino acids. The germline CDR1 and CDR2 sequences are MGHDK and SYGVNS. CDR3 region: CASSVPARSHEQFF. CDR3 in DNA: TGTGCCAGCAGTGTACCCGCCCGGTCCCATGAGCAGTTCTTC. Full variable domain (rest looked up from reference TRBV25-1 and TRBJ2-1): EADIYQTPRYLVIGTGKKITLECSQTMGHDKMYWYQQDPGMELHLIHYSYGVNSTEKGDLSSESTVSRIRTEHFPLTLESARPSHTSQYLCASSVPARSHEQFFGPGTRLTVL.

The chain recombines TRBV5-4 with TRBJ2-1, with 10 bases fitting TRBD2. In germline, CDR1 is SGHNT, CDR2 YYREEE (reference sequence). This CDR3 spans 16 amino acids. V was clipped by 4 bases and J by 4 bases; unmatched bases: 8. The CDR3 reads CASSPPPSGRYNEQFF. CDR3 in DNA: TGTGCCAGCAGCCCCCCTCCTAGCGGGAGATACAATGAGCAGTTCTTC.

The V gene is TRBV7-8, the J gene TRBJ1-1; no clear D gene. Germline CDR1 and CDR2: SGHVS and FQNEAQ. The CDR3 consists of 12 residues. The germline V and J ends were trimmed by 5 bases and 4 bases, with 8 bases remaining between them. CDR3 DNA: TGTGCCAGCAGCCCTGTCGGCACTGAAGCTTTCTTT. Translating it yields CASSPVGTEAFF. The full variable domain, rest sourced from reference TRBV7-8 and TRBJ1-1, is GAGVSQSPRYKVAKRGQDVALRCDPISGHVSLFWYQQALGQGPEFLTYFQNEAQLDKSGLPSDRFFAERPEGSVSTLKIQRTQQEDSAVYLCASSPVGTEAFFGQGTRLTVV.

The gene calls are TRBV30 and TRBJ1-1; a possible D gene is TRBD1 (6 bases). Trimming took 1 base from V and 5 from J, leaving 11 bases between them. The CDR3 has 13 residues. In germline, CDR1 is GTSNPN, CDR2 SVGIG (reference sequence). The CDR3 region has the DNA TGTGCCTGGAGTGCAGGGGCGCGGACTGAAGCTTTCTTT. It translates to CAWSAGARTEAFF.

The CDR3 DNA is TGTGCCAGTAGTATCGGGGGGGCGAGCGCCTATGGCTACACCTTC. Residues: CASSIGGASAYGYTF. This chain uses TRBV19 with TRBJ1-2, with a tentative D call TRBD1 (6 bases). This CDR3 is built from 15 residues. Per the germline V gene, CDR1 is LNHDA and CDR2 is SQIVND (reference sequence). V shed 3 bases and J shed 4 bases, with 15 bases lying between them.

The chain joins TRBV3-1 (or the pseudogene TRBV3-2) to TRBJ2-5; perhaps TRBD1 as D (6 bases). Trimming removed 0 bases from V and 4 bases from J, with 15 bases in between. Germline loops: CDR1 LGHDT, CDR2 YNNKEL (reference sequence). The CDR3 length is 16 residues. The CDR3 DNA sequence: TGTGCCAGCAGCCAAGAGGACAGAGCGTTTTTAGAGACCCAGTACTTC. Translation: CASSQEDRAFLETQYF.

The chain carries TRBV6-2 or TRBV6-3 and TRBJ2-2; the D is unclear. Germline V gene data show CDR1 as MNHEY and CDR2 as SVGEGT. Trimming took off 5 bases at V and 1 base at J, with 8 bases between the two ends. The CDR3 is 14 amino acids. The CDR3 region has the DNA TGTGCCAGCAGTATGCTCCGGAACACCGGGGAGCTGTTTTTT. Protein product: CASSMLRNTGELFF.

The chain is built from TRBV7-2 and TRBJ1-2; unclear D gene. CDR1 is SGHTA and CDR2 is FQGNSA in the germline V gene. V was cut by 5 bases and J by 8 bases, with 12 bases left in between. The CDR3 length is 12 residues. CDR3 coding DNA: TGTGCCAGCAGCCTCGAAGGGTTCGGCTACACCTTC. Encoded protein: CASSLEGFGYTF.